A selection of T cell receptor beta chains follows, all from one sample in a study of blood T cell repertoires in COVID-19. Repertoires were generated with immunoSEQ multiplex PCR, while TCRdb's copy carries only in-frame clones and drops some. The repertoire holds some 350,000 clones, with roughly 90% as singletons. The sample was PBMCs or T cells enriched from blood (not recorded which). The source of these receptors is a woman aged 25-40 years who had recovered from COVID-19. Each CDR3 is given with its conserved first and last residue. The order of the fields is D gene, V gene, clone size, J gene, CDR3 DNA, CDR3 protein. A D gene is named only where the DNA matches it firmly. Where a row states a size, it is once, few, many or the class of an expanded clone; other rows omit it.

TRBD1	TRBV5-3	few	TRBJ2-6	TGTGCCAGAAGCGCCCGGGACAGGGGGAGGTCTGGGGCCAACGTCCTGACTTTC	CARSARDRGRSGANVLTF
TRBD1	TRBV5-1	NA	TRBJ1-1	TGCGCCAGCAGCTTCCTGCAGGGGGTGAACACTGAAGCTTTCTTT	CASSFLQGVNTEAFF
NA	TRBV9	NA	TRBJ2-6	TGTGCCAGCAGCGCCGGTGAGATCTCTGGGGCCAACGTCCTGACTTTC	CASSAGEISGANVLTF
NA	TRBV20-1	NA	TRBJ2-1	TGCAGTGCTAGTCCCCCCACTAACAATGAGCAGTTCTTC	CSASPPTNNEQFF
TRBD2	TRBV18	NA	TRBJ2-7	TGTGCCAGCTCACCAGGTTTAGCGGGCTACGAGCAGTACTTC	CASSPGLAGYEQYF
NA	TRBV5-1	NA	TRBJ1-1	TGCGCCAGCAGCTTGGCCGGGGGGGTAGGTTTCACTGAAGCTTTCTTT	CASSLAGGVGFTEAFF
TRBD2	TRBV18	few	TRBJ2-2	TGTGCCAGCTCATCTCAAGCGGGGGCCACGAACACCGGGGAGCTGTTTTTT	CASSSQAGATNTGELFF
TRBD2	TRBV11-1	NA	TRBJ2-1	TGTGCCAGCAGCGCGGGGTCTAGCGGGGGCTACAATGAGCAGTTCTTC	CASSAGSSGGYNEQFF
NA	TRBV29-1	NA	TRBJ1-1	TGCAGCGGCCGTACTCAGGGGCAGGGTGAAGCTTTCTTT	CSGRTQGQGEAFF
NA	TRBV7-9	NA	TRBJ2-5	TGTGCCAGCAGCTTAGTATCCGAGACCCAGTACTTC	CASSLVSETQYF
TRBD1	TRBV27	NA	TRBJ1-4	TGTGCCAGCAAGCCGGGACAGGGGTTTGAAAAACTGTTTTTT	CASKPGQGFEKLFF
NA	TRBV5-1	NA	TRBJ1-5	TGCGCCAGCAGCGCCGCGGGGGGGAATCAGCCCCAGCATTTT	CASSAAGGNQPQHF
TRBD2	TRBV6-5	NA	TRBJ2-1	TGTGCCAGCAGTTCGGGACTAGCGGGACCGCAGTTCTTC	CASSSGLAGPQFF
TRBD1	TRBV27	NA	TRBJ2-7	TGTGCCAGCAGTCTAGCCGGACAGGGCTACGAGCAGTACTTC	CASSLAGQGYEQYF
TRBD2	TRBV11-1	once	TRBJ2-4	TGTGCCAGCAGCTTAGCGTCTAGCGGGAGTGAAAACATTCAGTACTTC	CASSLASSGSENIQYF
NA	TRBV18	NA	TRBJ2-5	TGTGCCAGCTCACCGGGACAACAAGAGACCCAGTACTTC	CASSPGQQETQYF
NA	TRBV7-2	NA	TRBJ2-5	TGTGCCAGCAGCCCTAGTCTTACAGAGACCCAGTACTTC	CASSPSLTETQYF
NA	TRBV19	NA	TRBJ2-7	TGTGCCAGTAGTATAAGGCAGGACTACTCCTACGAGCAGTACTTC	CASSIRQDYSYEQYF
NA	TRBV28	NA	TRBJ1-4	TGTGCCAGCAGGACCGGGACAACTAATGAAAAACTGTTTTTT	CASRTGTTNEKLFF
NA	TRBV7-8	NA	TRBJ2-7	TGTGCCAGCAGCCCTCGCCGGGCCAGCGGCTTACCCTACGAGCAGTACTTC	CASSPRRASGLPYEQYF
NA	TRBV19	NA	TRBJ1-4	TGTGCCAGTAGTACTCGACAGGTTTTGACTAATGAAAAACTGTTTTTT	CASSTRQVLTNEKLFF
NA	TRBV28	NA	TRBJ2-1	TGTGCCAGCAGCGGCTCCGGGAGAGAATACAATGAGCAGTTCTTC	CASSGSGREYNEQFF
NA	TRBV21-1	NA	TRBJ2-7	TGTGCCAGCAGCAGTAGTCTATGGTACTTC	CASSSSLWYF
NA	TRBV3-1/TRBV3-2	NA	TRBJ2-7	TGTGCCAGCAGCCCGAAAGAGGTTCGGGGGTTCGACGAGCAGTACTTC	CASSPKEVRGFDEQYF
NA	TRBV4-1	NA	TRBJ1-2	TGCGCCAGCAGCCAAGTGGGCAGTAATCGGGGCTACACCTTC	CASSQVGSNRGYTF
TRBD1	TRBV18	NA	TRBJ2-5	TGTGCCAGCTCACCACGACAGGGGGGGTTTGATGAGACCCAGTACTTC	CASSPRQGGFDETQYF
NA	TRBV2	few	TRBJ1-5	TGTGCCAGCAGAAACGACATTGCTCAGCCCCAGCATTTT	CASRNDIAQPQHF
NA	TRBV6-1	NA	TRBJ1-2	TGTGCCAGCAGTGAGGGGGGGGGAGTAGCTAACTATGGCTACACCTTC	CASSEGGGVANYGYTF
NA	TRBV27	NA	TRBJ2-1	TGTGCCAGCAGTTTTCGAACTAGTGGTGACAATGAGCAGTTCTTC	CASSFRTSGDNEQFF
TRBD1	TRBV30	NA	TRBJ2-5	TGTGCCTGGAGTAAGGGACAGGGGGCTTGGGAGACCCAGTACTTC	CAWSKGQGAWETQYF
NA	TRBV18	NA	TRBJ2-6	TGTGCCAGCTCACCAAGTCTCCAGTTTTCTTCGGGGATCGGGGCCAACGTCCTGACTTTC	CASSPSLQFSSGIGANVLTF
TRBD1	TRBV5-1	once	TRBJ1-1	TGCGCCAGCAGCGACCGAACAGGGGAGAACACTGAAGCTTTCTTT	CASSDRTGENTEAFF
NA	TRBV19	NA	TRBJ1-3	TGTGCCAGTAGTATCGGTGGCGGGGCCGGGAACACCATATATTTT	CASSIGGGAGNTIYF
TRBD1	TRBV9	NA	TRBJ1-2	TGTGCCAGCAGCGTAACAGGGGACTATGGCTACACCTTC	CASSVTGDYGYTF
NA	TRBV7-2	NA	TRBJ1-6	TGTGCCAGCAGCTCTAGCTCCTATAATTCACCCCTCCACTTT	CASSSSSYNSPLHF
TRBD1	TRBV11-3	once	TRBJ2-1	TGTGCCAGCAGCCCGAGGACAGGGGGGGACAATGAGCAGTTCTTC	CASSPRTGGDNEQFF
TRBD2	TRBV3-1/TRBV3-2	NA	TRBJ2-1	TGTGCCAGCAGCCCACTAGCGGGAGGGTACAATGAGCAGTTCTTC	CASSPLAGGYNEQFF
TRBD1	TRBV20-1	NA	TRBJ2-7	TGCAGTGCTAGGCAGGGGGCGCAGTACTTC	CSARQGAQYF
NA	TRBV7-8	NA	TRBJ2-7	TGTGCCAGCAGCTTTGGGAGCGGTGAGCAGTACTTC	CASSFGSGEQYF
NA	TRBV7-6	once	TRBJ2-1	TGTGCCAGCAGCTTAGCGGGAGCCTCCTACAATGAGCAGTTCTTC	CASSLAGASYNEQFF
NA	TRBV5-1	NA	TRBJ1-1	TGCGCCAGCAGCTCCCAGACAGGCGCCGGTCGAGCTTTCTTT	CASSSQTGAGRAFF
NA	TRBV19	few	TRBJ1-1	TGTGCCAGTAGTAGGGGACGGGGGTCTGAAGCTTTCTTT	CASSRGRGSEAFF
TRBD1	TRBV15	NA	TRBJ2-6	TGTGCCACCAGCCCCGACAGGGTAATGTCTGGGGCCAACGTCCTGACTTTC	CATSPDRVMSGANVLTF
NA	TRBV27	NA	TRBJ2-7	TGTGCCAGCAGTTCGGGGTACGAGCAGTACTTC	CASSSGYEQYF
TRBD2	TRBV6-4	many	TRBJ2-1	TGTGCCAGCAGTGCGACTAGCGGGGGGGCATATGAGCAGTTCTTC	CASSATSGGAYEQFF
NA	TRBV2	once	TRBJ1-1	TGTGCCAGCAGTGCACAGAGTGAAGCTTTCTTT	CASSAQSEAFF
TRBD1	TRBV2	once	TRBJ2-7	TGTGCCAGCAGTGAAGCCGGGACAGGGAAAAACGAGCAGTACTTC	CASSEAGTGKNEQYF
TRBD1	TRBV18	NA	TRBJ2-7	TGTGCCAGCTCACCCACTCATAGACAGGGCCTCATCCTCTACGAGCAGTACTTC	CASSPTHRQGLILYEQYF
TRBD1	TRBV7-7	NA	TRBJ2-1	TGTGCTAGCAGCTCCGGACAGGGGACCCACAATGAGCAGTTCTTC	CASSSGQGTHNEQFF
NA	TRBV2	NA	TRBJ1-1	TGTGCCAGCACCCTCCAAAACAGAGGGACTGAAGCTTTCTTT	CASTLQNRGTEAFF
TRBD1	TRBV5-1	NA	TRBJ1-6	TGCGCCAGCAGCTTAAAAACCGGGACAGAAAATTCACCCCTCCACTTT	CASSLKTGTENSPLHF
NA	TRBV7-3	NA	TRBJ1-1	TGTGCCAGCAGCTTAACGCCCAGGGGTCGAACTGAAGCTTTCTTT	CASSLTPRGRTEAFF
TRBD1	TRBV27	NA	TRBJ2-7	TGTGCCAGCAGTTTTTCGGGACAGGGAGGTGAGCAGTACTTC	CASSFSGQGGEQYF
TRBD1	TRBV5-4	once	TRBJ1-4	TGTGCCAGCAGCCCCACAGGGGAGAACGAAAAACTGTTTTTT	CASSPTGENEKLFF
TRBD2	TRBV10-3	NA	TRBJ2-7	TGTGCCACCGTGGTTGGACTAGCGGGGGGAGGCTCCGAGCAGTACTTC	CATVVGLAGGGSEQYF
NA	TRBV28	few	TRBJ2-2	TGTGCCCTGGGCCCGAATCAGAACACCGGGGAGCTGTTTTTT	CALGPNQNTGELFF
NA	TRBV28	NA	TRBJ1-6	TGTGCCAGCAGTTTTCAACCAAAGGGGATCCGCTATAATTCACCCCTCCACTTT	CASSFQPKGIRYNSPLHF
NA	TRBV14	NA	TRBJ1-6	TGTGCCAGCAGCCAAGTAACGGGGGGAACCTATAATTCACCCCTCCACTTT	CASSQVTGGTYNSPLHF
NA	TRBV30	NA	TRBJ1-4	TGTGCCTGGAATCGTGGGGAGGGTGAGGAAAAACTGTTTTTT	CAWNRGEGEEKLFF